This entry lists 4 T cell receptor beta chains sequenced from one sample in a study of blood T cell repertoires in COVID-19. Libraries were prepared by immunoSEQ multiplex PCR; TCRdb keeps only in-frame clonotypes and omits some of them. The top ten clones hold about 5.2% of a sample with around 100,000 clones, roughly nine tenths of them seen once. The sample taken for sequencing was peripheral blood. The receptors were sampled from a man over 45 with acute or convalescent COVID-19.

This chain joins TRBV5-1 and TRBJ1-1, with D maybe TRBD1 (6 bases). Looked up from germline, CDR1 is SGHRS and CDR2 is YFSETQ. V lost 4 bases, J lost 0 bases, and 16 bases lay in between. There are 16 residues in the CDR3. DNA for the CDR3: TGCGCCAGCAGCCCCCGCGGGGGCGAGATGAACACTGAAGCTTTCTTT. This translates into CASSPRGGEMNTEAFF.

The chain couples TRBV30 to TRBJ2-7; D perhaps matches TRBD1 (5 bases). V gave up 0 bases and J gave up 1 base, with 13 bases separating them. Germline CDR1 GTSNPN, CDR2 SVGIG (reference sequence). The CDR3 is made up of 15 amino acids. Here the CDR3 DNA reads TGTGCCTGGAGTGTGGGGCAGGTGAAATCCTACGAGCAGTACTTC. Protein: CAWSVGQVKSYEQYF.

V gene TRBV10-1 combines with J gene TRBJ2-7; 7 bases are shared with TRBD2. Unmatched junction bases numbered 3, after V lost 5 bases and J lost 2 bases. Germline assignment: CDR1 WNHNN and CDR2 SYGVQD (reference sequence). The CDR3 is 13 amino acids. This CDR3 is CASSFGLAYEQYF. The CDR3 bases are TGCGCCAGCAGTTTCGGACTAGCCTACGAGCAGTACTTC.

The chain has TRBV19 and TRBJ1-4, with D possibly being TRBD1 (5 bases). The CDR3 extends over 15 amino acids. V gave up 5 bases and J gave up 8 bases, with 18 bases separating them. The V gene's germline CDR1 is LNHDA and CDR2 SQIVND (reference sequence). The CDR3 region is CASSSFVSSGEKLFF. CDR3 in DNA: TGTGCCAGTAGTTCCTTCGTTTCCTCAGGGGAAAAACTGTTTTTT.